This TCR beta chain appears in the sequencing data of a study of control samples from healthy donors and cancer patients. Per the germline V gene, CDR1 is SGDLS and CDR2 is YYNGEE. The CDR3 has 14 amino acids. V lost 0 bases and J 7 bases, leaving 13 bases between the germline ends. This table comes from immunoSEQ multiplex PCR, and its TCRdb copy is limited to in-frame clones, with some not included. The sample shows about 110,000 clones, roughly 90% of them seen only once. The V gene is TRBV9, the J gene TRBJ1-2; D might be TRBD1 (5 bases). This TCR was sampled from a woman aged 55 to 70 with lung cancer. Sequencing was carried out using PBMCs. CDR3 region: CASSVGPSTVGYTF. CDR3 nucleotides: TGTGCCAGCAGCGTAGGGCCTTCGACAGTTGGCTACACCTTC.